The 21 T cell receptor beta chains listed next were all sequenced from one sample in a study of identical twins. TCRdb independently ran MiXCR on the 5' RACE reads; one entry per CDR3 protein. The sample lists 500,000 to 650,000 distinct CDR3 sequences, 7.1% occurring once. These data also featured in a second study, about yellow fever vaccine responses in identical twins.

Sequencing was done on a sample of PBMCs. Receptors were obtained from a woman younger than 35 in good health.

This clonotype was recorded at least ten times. The CDR3 loop is CAISAMFQGSTEAFF. CDR3 DNA: TGTGCCATCAGTGCGATGTTCCAGGGTAGTACTGAAGCTTTCTTT. V usage is TRBV10-3 and J usage is TRBJ1-1; TRBD1 might be the D (5 bases). CDR1 ENHRY and CDR2 SYGVKD come from the germline V gene. With 4 bases removed from V and 5 bases from J, the gap between germline ends came to 17 bases. CDR3 length: 15 amino acids.

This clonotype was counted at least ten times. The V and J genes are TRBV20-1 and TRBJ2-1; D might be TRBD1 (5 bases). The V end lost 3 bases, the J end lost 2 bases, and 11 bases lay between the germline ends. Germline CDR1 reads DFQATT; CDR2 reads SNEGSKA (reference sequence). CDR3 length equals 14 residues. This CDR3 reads CSASHADTYNEQFF. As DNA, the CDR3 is TGCAGTGCTAGTCACGCGGACACCTACAATGAGCAGTTCTTC.

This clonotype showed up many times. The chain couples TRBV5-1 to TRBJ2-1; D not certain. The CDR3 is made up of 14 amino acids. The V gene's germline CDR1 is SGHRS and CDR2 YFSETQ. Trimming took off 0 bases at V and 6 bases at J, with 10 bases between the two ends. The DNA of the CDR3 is TGCGCCAGCAGCTTGGTTGCTAGGGCCAATGAGCAGTTCTTC. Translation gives CASSLVARANEQFF.

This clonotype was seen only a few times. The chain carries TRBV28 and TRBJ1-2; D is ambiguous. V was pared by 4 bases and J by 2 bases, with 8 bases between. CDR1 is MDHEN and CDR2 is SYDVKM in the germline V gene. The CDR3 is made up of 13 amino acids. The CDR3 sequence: CASSSTLNYGYTF. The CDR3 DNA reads TGTGCCAGCAGTTCGACACTAAACTATGGCTACACCTTC.

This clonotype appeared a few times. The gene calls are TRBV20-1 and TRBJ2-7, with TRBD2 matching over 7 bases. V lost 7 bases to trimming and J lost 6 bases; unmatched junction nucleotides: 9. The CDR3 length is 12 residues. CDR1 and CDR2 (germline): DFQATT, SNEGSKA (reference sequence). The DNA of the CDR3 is TGCAGTGGTGGGGAGGGCCCTTCCGAGCAGTACTTC. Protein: CSGGEGPSEQYF.

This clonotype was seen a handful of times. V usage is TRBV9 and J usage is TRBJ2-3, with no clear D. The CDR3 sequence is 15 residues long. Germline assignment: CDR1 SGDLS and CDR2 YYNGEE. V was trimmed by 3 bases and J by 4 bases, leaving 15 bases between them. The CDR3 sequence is CASSGPLGSPDTQYF. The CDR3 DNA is TGTGCCAGCAGCGGCCCCCTCGGTAGCCCAGATACGCAGTATTTT.

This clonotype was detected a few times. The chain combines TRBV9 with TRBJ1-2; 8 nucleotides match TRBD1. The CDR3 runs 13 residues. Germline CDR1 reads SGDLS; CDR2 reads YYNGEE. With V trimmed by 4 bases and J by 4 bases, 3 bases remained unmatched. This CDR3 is CASSRTGSYGYTF. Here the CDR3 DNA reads TGTGCCAGCAGCCGGACAGGGAGCTATGGCTACACCTTC.

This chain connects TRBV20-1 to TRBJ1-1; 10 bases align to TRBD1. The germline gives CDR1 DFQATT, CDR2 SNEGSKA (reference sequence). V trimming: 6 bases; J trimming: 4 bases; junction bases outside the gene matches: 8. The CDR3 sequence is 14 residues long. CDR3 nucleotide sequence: TGCAGTGCAAGAAAGGACAGGGGGGGCACTGAAGCTTTCTTT. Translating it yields CSARKDRGGTEAFF.

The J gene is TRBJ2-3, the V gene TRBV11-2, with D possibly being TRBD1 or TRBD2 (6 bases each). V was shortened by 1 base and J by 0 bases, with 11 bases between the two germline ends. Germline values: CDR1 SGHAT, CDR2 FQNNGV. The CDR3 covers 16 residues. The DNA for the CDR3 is TGTGCCAGCAGCTTAGTTCCGGGGGCCAGCACAGATACGCAGTATTTT. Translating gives CASSLVPGASTDTQYF.

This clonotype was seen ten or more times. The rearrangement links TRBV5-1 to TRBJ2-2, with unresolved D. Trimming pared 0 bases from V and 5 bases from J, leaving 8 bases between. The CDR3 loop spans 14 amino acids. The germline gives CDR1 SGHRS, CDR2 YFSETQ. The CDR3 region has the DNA TGCGCCAGCAGCTTGGACACGGTTACCGGGGAGCTGTTTTTT. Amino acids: CASSLDTVTGELFF.

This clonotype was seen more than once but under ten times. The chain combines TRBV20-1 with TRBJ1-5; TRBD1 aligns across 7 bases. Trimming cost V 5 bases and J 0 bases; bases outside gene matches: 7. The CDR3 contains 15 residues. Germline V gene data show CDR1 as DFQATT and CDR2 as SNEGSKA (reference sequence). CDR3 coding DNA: TGCAGTGCTTGGACAGGCGGGGGTAGCAATCAGCCCCAGCATTTT. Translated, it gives CSAWTGGGSNQPQHF.

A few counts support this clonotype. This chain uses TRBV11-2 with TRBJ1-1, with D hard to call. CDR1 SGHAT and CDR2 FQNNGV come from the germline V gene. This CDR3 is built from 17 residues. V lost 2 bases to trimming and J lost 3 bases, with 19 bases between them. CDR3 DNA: TGTGCCAGCAGCTTATTTCCTCGGGTCAGACGATACACTGAAGCTTTCTTT. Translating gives CASSLFPRVRRYTEAFF.

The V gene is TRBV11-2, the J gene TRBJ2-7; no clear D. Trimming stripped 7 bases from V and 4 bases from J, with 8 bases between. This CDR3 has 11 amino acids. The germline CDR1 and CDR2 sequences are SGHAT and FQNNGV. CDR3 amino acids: CASTFGYEQYF. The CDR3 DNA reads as TGTGCCAGCACCTTCGGTTACGAGCAGTACTTC.

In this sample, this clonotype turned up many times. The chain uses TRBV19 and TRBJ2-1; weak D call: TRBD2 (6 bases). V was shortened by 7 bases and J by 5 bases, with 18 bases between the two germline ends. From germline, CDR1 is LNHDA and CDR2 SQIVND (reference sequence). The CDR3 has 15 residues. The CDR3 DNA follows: TGTGCCAGTATTCGGGACTCCGCAGGGAACAATGAGCAGTTCTTC. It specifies CASIRDSAGNNEQFF.

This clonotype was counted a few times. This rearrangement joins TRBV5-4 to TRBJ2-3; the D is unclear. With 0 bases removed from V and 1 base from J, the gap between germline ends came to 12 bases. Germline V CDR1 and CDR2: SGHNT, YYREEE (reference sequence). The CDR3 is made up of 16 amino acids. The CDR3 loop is CASSLVSRARTDTQYF. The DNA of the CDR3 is TGTGCCAGCAGCTTGGTATCCCGGGCACGCACAGATACGCAGTATTTT.

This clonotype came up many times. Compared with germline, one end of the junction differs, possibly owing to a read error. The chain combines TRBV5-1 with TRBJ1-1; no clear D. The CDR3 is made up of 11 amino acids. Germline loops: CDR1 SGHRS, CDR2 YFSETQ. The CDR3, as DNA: TGTGCCAGCAGTTTGGGGACTGAAGCTTTCTTT. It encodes CASSLGTEAFF.

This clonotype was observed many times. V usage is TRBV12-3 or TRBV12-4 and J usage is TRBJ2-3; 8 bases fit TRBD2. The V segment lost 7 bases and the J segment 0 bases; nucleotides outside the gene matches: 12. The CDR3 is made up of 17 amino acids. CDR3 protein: CASNGGVAGSSTDTQYF. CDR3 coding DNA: TGTGCCAGCAACGGGGGGGTAGCGGGATCTAGCACAGATACGCAGTATTTT.

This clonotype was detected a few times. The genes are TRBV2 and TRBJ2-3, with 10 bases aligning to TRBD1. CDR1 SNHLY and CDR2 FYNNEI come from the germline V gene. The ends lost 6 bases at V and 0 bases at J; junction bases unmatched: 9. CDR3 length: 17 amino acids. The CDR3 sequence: CASRRQGAHSSTDTQYF. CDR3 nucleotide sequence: TGTGCCAGCAGAAGACAGGGGGCACATTCTAGCACAGATACGCAGTATTTT.

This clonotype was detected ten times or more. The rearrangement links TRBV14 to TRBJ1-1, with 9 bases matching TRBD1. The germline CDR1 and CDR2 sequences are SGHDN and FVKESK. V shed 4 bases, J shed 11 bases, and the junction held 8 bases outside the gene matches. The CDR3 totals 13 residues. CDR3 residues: CASSPPGTGLAFF. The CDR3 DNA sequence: TGTGCCAGCAGCCCCCCCGGGACAGGGCTCGCTTTCTTT.

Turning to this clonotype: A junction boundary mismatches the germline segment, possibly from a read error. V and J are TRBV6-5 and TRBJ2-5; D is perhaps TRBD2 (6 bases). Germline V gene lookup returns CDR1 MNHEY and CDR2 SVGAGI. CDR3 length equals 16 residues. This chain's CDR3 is CASSDSSGEPQETQYF. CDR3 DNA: TGTGCCAGCAGTGACTCCTCGGGGGAGCCCCAAGAGACCCAGTACTTC.

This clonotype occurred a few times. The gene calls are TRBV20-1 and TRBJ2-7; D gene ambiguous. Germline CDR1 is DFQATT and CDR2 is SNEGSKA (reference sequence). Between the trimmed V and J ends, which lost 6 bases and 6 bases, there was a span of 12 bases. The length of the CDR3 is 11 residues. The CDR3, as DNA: TGCAGTGCCCCCGGCGAGGTCGAGCAGTACTTC. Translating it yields CSAPGEVEQYF.